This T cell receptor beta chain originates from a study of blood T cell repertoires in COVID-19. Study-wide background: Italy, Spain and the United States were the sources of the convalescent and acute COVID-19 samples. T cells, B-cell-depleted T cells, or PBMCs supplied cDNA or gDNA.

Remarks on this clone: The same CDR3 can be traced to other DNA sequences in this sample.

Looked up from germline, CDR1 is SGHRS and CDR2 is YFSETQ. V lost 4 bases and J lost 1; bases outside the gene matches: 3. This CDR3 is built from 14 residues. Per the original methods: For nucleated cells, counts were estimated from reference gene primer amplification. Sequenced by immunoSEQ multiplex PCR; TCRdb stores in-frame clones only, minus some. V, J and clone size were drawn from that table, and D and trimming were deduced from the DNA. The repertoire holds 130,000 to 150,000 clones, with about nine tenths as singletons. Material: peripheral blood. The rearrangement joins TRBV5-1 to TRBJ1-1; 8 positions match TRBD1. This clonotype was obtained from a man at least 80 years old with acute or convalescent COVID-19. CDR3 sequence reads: CASSPDRGNTEAFF. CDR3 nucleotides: TGCGCCAGCAGCCCCGACAGGGGGAACACTGAAGCTTTCTTT.